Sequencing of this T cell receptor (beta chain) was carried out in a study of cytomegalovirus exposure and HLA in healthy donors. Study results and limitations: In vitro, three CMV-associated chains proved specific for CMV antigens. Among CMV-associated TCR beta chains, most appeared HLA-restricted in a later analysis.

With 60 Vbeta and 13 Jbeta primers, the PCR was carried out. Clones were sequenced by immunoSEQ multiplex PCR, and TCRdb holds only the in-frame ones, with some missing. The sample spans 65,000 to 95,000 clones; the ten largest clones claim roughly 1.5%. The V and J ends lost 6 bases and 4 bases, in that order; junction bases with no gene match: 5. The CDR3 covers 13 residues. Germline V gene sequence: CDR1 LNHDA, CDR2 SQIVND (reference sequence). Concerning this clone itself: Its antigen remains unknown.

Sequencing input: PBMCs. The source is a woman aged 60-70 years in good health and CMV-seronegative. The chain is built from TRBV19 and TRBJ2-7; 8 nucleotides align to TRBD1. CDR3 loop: CASRGQGPYEQYF. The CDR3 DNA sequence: TGTGCCAGTAGAGGACAGGGCCCATACGAGCAGTACTTC.